What follows is one T cell receptor (beta chain) and its context. This clonotype was recorded at least ten times. No cognate antigen has been identified for it. Qualities for individual bases were not recorded, and no much larger clone is one base off. The sample belongs to a study of T cells in Graves' hyperthyroidism and ophthalmopathy (dated by TCRdb to about 2019). For the wider study: Peripheral blood samples were taken at initial diagnosis, before any treatment was given. TCR V-J signatures able to tell the groups apart were searched for in a discovery cohort of approximately 95 patients, of whom around 43 had Graves' ophthalmopathy and around 56 had stable Graves' hyperthyroidism. An independent validation cohort of 18 to 20 hyperthyroidism patients and more than 15 patients who later progressed to ophthalmopathy tested prospective prediction of ophthalmopathy. The 95 to 100 discovery patients were randomly split 7:3 into training and test sets. In addition, the study compared T-cell repertoires in thyroid tissue and in blood from six Graves' hyperthyroidism patients. Following sampling, methimazole starting at 30 mg daily was given to hyperthyroidism patients, and high-dose intravenous methylprednisolone was given to ophthalmopathy patients. TCR Vbeta CDR3 sequencing of 130 to 150 peripheral blood samples (under 45 ophthalmopathy, roughly 74 hyperthyroidism and roughly 17 progressor patients) is reported in the paper. The research as a whole found: During validation, the model predicted progression to ophthalmopathy a median of approximately 6 months ahead of onset, with around 70% sensitivity and less than 85% specificity. A model built on a 13 V-J signature distinguished ophthalmopathy from stable hyperthyroidism, reaching roughly 88% sensitivity and 81.08% specificity in cross-validation and 80%/75% in testing. Blood samples also contained most of the expanded thyroid clonotypes (frequency above 0.001), which suggests that blood repertoires may reflect thyroid immune responses. No statistical method was used to set the sample size in advance, and investigators knew the group allocation.

The TCR beta CDR3 regions were amplified from the RNA transcripts. The first round of RT-PCR for the TCR CDR3 was performed with the HTBI primer set and the Qiagen OneStep RT-PCR kit. Libraries were constructed in a second round of multiplex PCR, after which size selection and purification were carried out. Paired-end sequencing of the libraries was performed with 100 bp reads on an Illumina HiSeq2000. As for how the authors treated the data: SOAPnuke was used to process the raw data, with reads discarded if the reads contained adapters or uncalled bases, had a mean Phred below 15, or lacked an exact constant-primer or identifier match. High-quality paired reads were merged with COPE v1.2.5, and unique nucleotide sequences were defined as clonotypes. MiTCR v1.1 was used to align the clonotypes against IMGT TRBV, TRBD and TRBJ reference segments. The analysis was restricted to V-J combinations with a frequency above 0.0001, which together covered just over 99% of the repertoires. The TCS score was defined as F50 (clonal expansion) divided by E x V (chaos), with BLOSUM62-based TCRdist calculated between CDR3 peptides within each V-J. Welch's t-statistics and random forest reduced roughly 530 V-J features to 13, which were used in a naive Bayes classifier (R e1071). Using fastp trimming at Q25 and MiXCR clonotype assembly, TCRdb reanalyzed the public sequencing data and kept in-frame beta chains. Duplicate CDR3 protein sequences are folded into a single record with the most common DNA and genes. These V and J calls rely on TCRdb rather than the paper's analysis. Within this sample are more than 450,000 distinct CDR3 sequences, with around 13% of them counted one time only. Of the sample, more than 11% is held by the ten largest clones.

A patient counted as having stable Graves' hyperthyroidism if no progression to ophthalmopathy occurred over 18 months of follow-up. Hyperthyroidism patients were newly diagnosed, with disease duration under 2 months, and aged 18 to 65 years. The study excluded patients with uncontrolled infections, other autoimmune diseases, pregnancy or lactation. Diagnoses relied on clinical symptoms, serum thyroxine and TRAb, thyroid ultrasound and orbital computed tomography. PBMCs were separated from roughly 9.6 ml of fresh peripheral blood using Ficoll-Paque density gradient centrifugation. Trizol reagent was used to extract total RNA, and RNA quality was then checked on an Agilent 2100 Bioanalyzer. Taken from cysteine to phenylalanine, the CDR3 has 13 residues. CDR3 DNA only is kept here, 39 bases in frame from base 1. For CDR1 and CDR2, the germline V gene lists SGHRS and YFSETQ. V gives up 3 bases and J gives up 5 bases, and the segment between their germline ends measures 11 bases.

This clonotype was sampled from a woman aged 40 to 50 with Graves' hyperthyroidism. The sequenced material came from blood. The chain is made from TRBV5-1 and TRBJ1-1; the D segment could be TRBD1, given 5 matching bases. CDR3 sequence: CASSWDRGTEAFF. At the DNA level, the sequence is TGCGCCAGCAGCTGGGACCGGGGGACTGAAGCTTTCTTT. Reference TRBV5-1 and TRBJ1-1 proteins supply the regions before and after the CDR3; the full variable domain is: KAGVTQTPRYLIKTRGQQVTLSCSPISGHRSVSWYQQTPGQGLQFLFEYFSETQRNKGNFPGRFSGRQFSNSRSEMNVSTLELGDSALYLCASSWDRGTEAFFGQGTRLTVV.